This T cell receptor beta chain stems from a study of OX40 agonist ivuxolimab in advanced cancers. The CDR3 spans 16 residues. Germline assignment: CDR1 LGHNA and CDR2 YSLEER. With V trimmed by 1 base and J by 5 bases, 7 bases remained unmatched. Measured with immunoSEQ multiplex PCR; TCRdb has only the in-frame clones, and not every one. The sample yields approximately 100,000 clones, roughly 89% seen once. This clonotype was obtained from an adult with an advanced solid tumor such as melanoma, head and neck, liver or kidney cancer. The chain uses TRBV4-3 and TRBJ2-5; 10 nucleotides align to TRBD2. Specimen: CD4+ or CD8+ T cells sorted from blood, collected in a trial of the OX40 agonist ivuxolimab. The CDR3 DNA follows: TGCGCCAGCAGCCAAGTGGGAGCGGGGGGGCTGGAGACCCAGTACTTC. Residues: CASSQVGAGGLETQYF.